The 25 T cell receptor beta chains in this list originate from one sample, sequenced in a study of cytomegalovirus exposure and HLA in healthy donors. Repertoires were generated with immunoSEQ multiplex PCR, while TCRdb's copy carries only in-frame clones and drops some. The table includes more than 250,000 clones, roughly 87% detected once. The sequenced material came from PBMCs. The receptors shown here come from a woman aged 25-40 years in good health and CMV-seronegative.

This clone was seen once. J is TRBJ2-1 and V is TRBV6-1, with 8 bases fitting TRBD2. Germline-derived CDR1 and CDR2 are MNHNS and SASEGT. With V trimmed by 4 bases and J by 7 bases, 0 bases remained unmatched. The CDR3 totals 12 residues. The CDR3 region has the DNA TGTGCCAGCAGTGGACTAGCGAATGAGCAGTTCTTC. This codes for CASSGLANEQFF.

CDR3 bases: TGTGCCAGCAGTTTATATCGGACAGGGGGGGTCGGGGAGCTGTTTTTT. Encoded protein: CASSLYRTGGVGELFF. The rearrangement uses TRBV27 and TRBJ2-2, with 10 bases fitting TRBD1. Germline trimming cut 1 base from V and 7 bases from J; bases unmatched to any gene: 6. Germline assignment: CDR1 MNHEY and CDR2 SMNVEV (reference sequence). CDR3 length: 16 residues.

The CDR3 loop reads CASSEGTSGSLEQFF. The CDR3 DNA is TGTGCCAGCAGCGAAGGGACTAGCGGGAGTCTTGAGCAGTTCTTC. The chain recombines TRBV7-9 with TRBJ2-1; 14 nucleotides agree with TRBD2. The CDR3 sequence is 15 residues long. The J segment lost 9 bases and the V segment lost 5 bases, leaving 6 bases of the junction unmatched. Germline loops: CDR1 SEHNR, CDR2 FQNEAQ (reference sequence).

The rearrangement joins TRBV29-1 to TRBJ2-1; D unresolved. The V gene lost 4 bases and the J gene lost 3 bases, with 7 bases spanning the gap. The CDR3 loop spans 12 amino acids. The germline V gene encodes CDR1 SQVTM and CDR2 ANQGSEA. CDR3 amino acids: CSVGSFYNEQFF. As DNA, the CDR3 is TGCAGCGTTGGATCCTTCTACAATGAGCAGTTCTTC.

The V call is TRBV30, the J call TRBJ1-5, with TRBD1 matching over 7 bases. V was pared by 0 bases and J by 6 bases, with 2 bases of the junction left unmatched. CDR1 and CDR2 from the germline V gene are GTSNPN and SVGIG (reference sequence). The CDR3 is 13 amino acids. The DNA for the CDR3 is TGTGCCTGGAGTGTAAAGGGGGCTCAGCCCCAGCATTTT. It translates to CAWSVKGAQPQHF. The entire variable domain, with the rest obtained from reference TRBV30 and TRBJ1-5, is as follows: SQTIHQWPATLVQPVGSPLSLECTVEGTSNPNLYWYRQAAGRGLQLLFYSVGIGQISSEVPQNLSASRPQDRQFILSSKKLLLSDSGFYLCAWSVKGAQPQHFGDGTRLSIL.

This clone was counted a single time. The gene calls are TRBV6-1 and TRBJ1-5, with 8 bases identical to TRBD1. This CDR3 is built from 14 residues. The V gene end was trimmed by 5 bases and the J gene end by 7 bases; junction bases not matched to a gene: 7. In germline, CDR1 is MNHNS, CDR2 SASEGT. The CDR3 DNA is TGTGCCAGCAGTCGAACAGGGGGTGGGCAGCCCCAGCATTTT. Translating gives CASSRTGGGQPQHF.

Concerning this clone: A much more abundant neighbour one base away suggests this may be a read error. Different DNA sequences within this sample yield the same CDR3. The V and J genes are TRBV7-3 and TRBJ2-5; a possible D gene is TRBD1 (6 bases). V was clipped by 2 bases and J by 3 bases, with 7 bases between them. The CDR3 is 13 amino acids. CDR1 and CDR2 (germline): SGHTA, FQGTGA. The CDR3: CASSLGTKETQYF. CDR3 coding DNA: TGTGCCAGCAGCTTAGGGACAAAAGAGACCCAGTACTTC.

The rearrangement links TRBV7-9 to TRBJ1-1, with D unresolved. The CDR3 has 14 residues. Trimming pared 5 bases from V and 1 base from J, leaving 11 bases between. Germline CDR1 reads SEHNR; CDR2 reads FQNEAQ (reference sequence). CDR3 protein: CASSANPGNTEAFF. The CDR3 region has the DNA TGTGCCAGCAGCGCGAACCCCGGGAACACTGAAGCTTTCTTT.

The chain joins TRBV28 to TRBJ2-7, with a weak D call TRBD1 (6 bases). V was clipped by 4 bases and J by 3 bases, with 10 bases between them. Germline lookup yields CDR1 MDHEN and CDR2 SYDVKM. This CDR3 comprises 13 residues. The CDR3 reads CASSSTGFYEQYF. The CDR3 DNA reads as TGTGCCAGCAGTTCGACAGGATTCTACGAGCAGTACTTC.

The chain couples TRBV28 to TRBJ2-7; 11 positions match TRBD2. Germline V gene sequence: CDR1 MDHEN, CDR2 SYDVKM. This CDR3 has 15 amino acids. V shed 1 base and J 3 bases; nucleotides not matched to a gene: 2. DNA for the CDR3: TGTGCCAGCAGTTTATTAGCGGGAGGGCTCTACGAGCAGTACTTC. Translated, it gives CASSLLAGGLYEQYF.

This chain uses TRBV29-1 with TRBJ2-2, with TRBD2 matching 9 bases. The CDR3 has 16 amino acids. Germline V gives CDR1 SQVTM, CDR2 ANQGSEA. Trimming at V came to 4 bases and at J to 2 bases, leaving 8 bases not matched to a gene. CDR3 DNA: TGCAGCGTTGTTGGTAGCGGGAGTCCAAACACCGGGGAGCTGTTTTTT. This translates into CSVVGSGSPNTGELFF.

This clone occurred a few times. J is TRBJ2-5 and V is TRBV10-3; the D gene is possibly TRBD1 (6 bases). Trimming took 10 bases from V and 5 from J, leaving 23 bases between them. The CDR3 length is 15 residues. The germline CDR1 and CDR2 sequences are ENHRY and SYGVKD. The CDR3, as DNA: TGTGCCACTAAAGTGAGACAGGTGGTGGAGGAGACCCAGTACTTC. Encoded protein: CATKVRQVVEETQYF.

V and J are TRBV13 and TRBJ2-1, with 10 bases matching TRBD2. The CDR3 extends over 15 amino acids. CDR1 is PRHDT, CDR2 FYEKMQ, per germline (reference sequence). V was pared by 5 bases and J by 8 bases, with 9 bases of the junction left unmatched. Here the CDR3 reads CASSEPGTSEDEQFF. The DNA for the CDR3 is TGTGCCAGCAGCGAACCCGGGACTAGCGAAGATGAGCAGTTCTTC.

The chain uses TRBV9 and TRBJ2-5; 7 bases agree with TRBD2. Germline-derived CDR1 and CDR2 are SGDLS and YYNGEE. V lost 0 bases and J lost 2; bases outside the gene matches: 10. The CDR3 has 17 amino acids. The CDR3 spells CASSVDPSGTKQETQYF. In DNA form, the CDR3 reads TGTGCCAGCAGCGTAGATCCTAGCGGTACCAAGCAAGAGACCCAGTACTTC.

The chain joins TRBV9 to TRBJ2-7; 7 bases line up with TRBD2. Germline CDR1 SGDLS, CDR2 YYNGEE. Trimming cost V 2 bases and J 0 bases; bases outside gene matches: 2. The CDR3 covers 14 residues. The DNA of the CDR3 is TGTGCCAGCAGCGTGGGGGACTACTCCTACGAGCAGTACTTC. This sequence encodes CASSVGDYSYEQYF.

The rearrangement links TRBV11-2 to TRBJ2-3; the match to TRBD2 covers 8 bases. The CDR3 is 16 amino acids. Germline trimming cut 2 bases from V and 1 base from J; bases unmatched to any gene: 5. Germline assignment: CDR1 SGHAT and CDR2 FQNNGV. CDR3 in amino acids: CASSLLLAGRTDTQYF. In DNA form, the CDR3 reads TGTGCCAGCAGCTTATTGTTAGCGGGACGCACAGATACGCAGTATTTT.

The chain has TRBV27 and TRBJ2-7, with 9 bases aligning to TRBD1. Germline V gives CDR1 MNHEY, CDR2 SMNVEV (reference sequence). The CDR3 is made up of 14 amino acids. With 5 bases clipped from V and 2 bases from J, the junction kept 4 bases outside the gene matches. The CDR3 DNA sequence: TGTGCCAGCAGTCCGGGACAGGGCCCCTACGAGCAGTACTTC. This translates into CASSPGQGPYEQYF.

This clone has only one observation. CDR3 loop: CASSQAYQETQYF. The CDR3 DNA sequence: TGCGCCAGCAGCCAAGCGTACCAAGAGACCCAGTACTTC. This rearrangement joins TRBV4-1 to TRBJ2-5; D not certain. The ends were cut back, 1 base at V and 0 bases at J, with 3 bases in the middle. CDR3 length: 13 amino acids. Looked up from germline, CDR1 is MGHRA and CDR2 is YSYEKL.

V gene TRBV28 combines with J gene TRBJ2-7; 7 bases fit TRBD2. J gave up 2 bases and V 5 bases, and 15 bases lay outside the gene matches. The CDR3 consists of 17 residues. The germline gives CDR1 MDHEN, CDR2 SYDVKM. The DNA of the CDR3 is TGTGCCAGCAGTCCCTCAATTGGCGGGAGATGGCCCTACGAGCAGTACTTC. It codes for CASSPSIGGRWPYEQYF.

In nucleotides, the CDR3 is TGTGCCAGCAGCCTGGACCCTCAGCAGGCTGAAGCTTTCTTT. It specifies CASSLDPQQAEAFF. The V and J genes are TRBV6-5 and TRBJ1-1; D gene ambiguous. Looked up from germline, CDR1 is MNHEY and CDR2 is SVGAGI. The CDR3 extends over 14 amino acids. V lost 6 bases and J lost 6, with 17 bases in between.

The CDR3 spells CASSLAGTYNEQFF. The CDR3 coding sequence is TGTGCCAGCAGCCTAGCGGGGACGTACAATGAGCAGTTCTTC. This sequence joins TRBV14 and TRBJ2-1; 8 bases are a match to TRBD2. The CDR3 is 14 amino acids. In germline, CDR1 is SGHDN, CDR2 FVKESK. Trimming at V came to 4 bases and at J to 4 bases, leaving 3 bases not matched to a gene.

The chain has TRBV27 and TRBJ2-7, with D hard to call. Germline loops: CDR1 MNHEY, CDR2 SMNVEV (reference sequence). This CDR3 spans 11 amino acids. V was clipped by 2 bases and J by 5 bases, with 4 bases between them. CDR3 sequence: CASSLGNEQYF. CDR3 nucleotides: TGTGCCAGCAGTTTAGGGAACGAGCAGTACTTC.

The rearrangement links TRBV7-9 to TRBJ2-7, with 7 bases lining up with TRBD2. Germline V gives CDR1 SEHNR, CDR2 FQNEAQ (reference sequence). V was pared by 6 bases and J by 0 bases, with 11 bases of the junction left unmatched. CDR3 length: 16 residues. The CDR3 spells CASRLASGPLSYEQYF. DNA for the CDR3: TGTGCCAGCAGGTTGGCTAGCGGACCTCTCTCCTACGAGCAGTACTTC.

V gene TRBV18 combines with J gene TRBJ2-7; 9 nucleotides line up with TRBD1. The CDR3 loop spans 15 amino acids. The germline gives CDR1 KGHSH, CDR2 LQKENI. V lost 2 bases, J lost 5 bases, and 7 bases stayed unmatched. This CDR3 reads CASSPYRGRSDEQYF. The CDR3 region has the DNA TGTGCCAGCTCACCATACAGGGGGCGTTCTGACGAGCAGTACTTC. Complete variable domain (other parts from reference TRBV18 and TRBJ2-7): NAGVMQNPRHLVRRRGQEARLRCSPMKGHSHVYWYRQLPEEGLKFMVYLQKENIIDESGMPKERFSAEFPKEGPSILRIQQVVRGDSAAYFCASSPYRGRSDEQYFGPGTRLTVT.

The chain joins TRBV6-1 to TRBJ2-5; a possible D gene is TRBD2 (6 bases). The CDR3 has 14 amino acids. Trimming took 4 bases from V and 5 from J, leaving 14 bases between them. Germline-derived CDR1 and CDR2 are MNHNS and SASEGT. The CDR3 sequence is CASSGRGRLETQYF. DNA for the CDR3: TGTGCCAGCAGTGGGCGTGGGAGGCTCGAGACCCAGTACTTC.